This is a list of T cell receptor beta chains from one sample in a study of beta chain features in type 1 diabetes. Produced via immunoSEQ multiplex PCR; TCRdb's table is partial and in-frame only. Of fewer than 550,000 clones listed, over 9.5% are singletons. Sequences were obtained from naive CD4+ T cells from blood. The receptors come from a woman younger than 35 in good health. CDR3s include the opening cysteine and the closing phenylalanine or tryptophan. The D gene is left open where the match is weak. Expanded clones are given a class, and other clones once, few, many or no size at all.

size: .
D: .
J: TRBJ1-2
V: TRBV29-1
CDR3: CSVQIAYGYTF
DNA: TGCAGCGTTCAAATAGCCTATGGCTACACCTTC

size: few
D: .
J: TRBJ2-3
V: TRBV5-5
CDR3: CASASGFTDTQYF
DNA: TGTGCCAGCGCGTCAGGGTTTACAGATACGCAGTATTTT

size: .
D: TRBD1
J: TRBJ1-6
V: TRBV15
CDR3: CATSTKRQGANSPLHF
DNA: TGTGCCACCAGCACCAAACGACAGGGGGCTAATTCACCCCTCCACTTT

size: .
D: TRBD1
J: TRBJ2-3
V: TRBV5-1
CDR3: CASSLTLSQGATQYF
DNA: TGCGCCAGCAGCTTGACACTTTCGCAGGGGGCTACGCAGTATTTT

size: few
D: .
J: TRBJ2-1
V: TRBV9
CDR3: CASSVAGQLFYEQFF
DNA: TGTGCCAGCAGCGTAGCTGGACAACTGTTTTATGAGCAGTTCTTC

size: .
D: TRBD1
J: TRBJ1-6
V: TRBV27
CDR3: CASGMRGQDNSPLHF
DNA: TGTGCCAGCGGTATGCGGGGACAGGATAATTCACCCCTCCACTTT

size: .
D: TRBD2
J: TRBJ2-3
V: TRBV29-1
CDR3: CSVEDRKGLAASTDTQYF
DNA: TGCAGCGTTGAAGATCGTAAAGGGCTAGCGGCTAGCACAGATACGCAGTATTTT

size: few
D: TRBD1
J: TRBJ1-2
V: TRBV5-1
CDR3: CASSLGDRGVYGYTF
DNA: TGCGCCAGCAGCCTGGGAGACAGGGGCGTCTATGGCTACACCTTC

size: few
D: .
J: TRBJ1-4
V: TRBV29-1
CDR3: CSVESTFNEKLFF
DNA: TGCAGCGTTGAAAGTACTTTTAATGAAAAACTGTTTTTT

size: .
D: .
J: TRBJ2-7
V: TRBV27
CDR3: CASSWAENYEQYF
DNA: TGTGCCAGCAGTTGGGCAGAAAATTACGAGCAGTACTTC

size: .
D: .
J: TRBJ2-3
V: TRBV5-4
CDR3: CASRGDGQNTQYF
DNA: TGTGCCAGCAGGGGGGACGGACAGAATACGCAGTATTTT

size: few
D: TRBD2
J: TRBJ2-1
V: TRBV11-3
CDR3: CASSFRRGLVFDEQFF
DNA: TGTGCCAGCAGCTTCAGGAGGGGACTAGTCTTCGATGAGCAGTTCTTC

size: .
D: TRBD1
J: TRBJ2-5
V: TRBV18
CDR3: CASSHGQGQETQYF
DNA: TGTGCCAGCTCCCACGGACAGGGACAAGAGACCCAGTACTTC

size: .
D: .
J: TRBJ1-4
V: TRBV25-1
CDR3: CACSEPRDWANEKLFF
DNA: TGTGCCTGCAGTGAGCCTCGGGATTGGGCTAATGAAAAACTGTTTTTT

size: few
D: TRBD1
J: TRBJ2-7
V: TRBV29-1
CDR3: CSAVDRKSYEQYF
DNA: TGCAGCGCCGTGGACAGGAAATCCTACGAGCAGTACTTC

size: .
D: .
J: TRBJ1-2
V: TRBV7-2
CDR3: CASSLDPVGYTF
DNA: TGTGCCAGCAGCTTAGATCCCGTCGGCTACACCTTC

size: .
D: TRBD2
J: TRBJ2-1
V: TRBV30
CDR3: CAWRELAVRDEQFF
DNA: TGTGCCTGGAGAGAACTAGCGGTCCGCGATGAGCAGTTCTTC

size: few
D: .
J: TRBJ2-3
V: TRBV30
CDR3: CAWSVRGRLADTQYF
DNA: TGTGCCTGGAGTGTACGGGGGCGCCTCGCAGATACGCAGTATTTT

size: few
D: TRBD2
J: TRBJ2-1
V: TRBV29-1
CDR3: CSGTSGGISEQFF
DNA: TGCAGCGGGACTAGCGGGGGGATTAGTGAGCAGTTCTTC

size: .
D: .
J: TRBJ2-7
V: TRBV6-6
CDR3: CASVQGSPPYEQYF
DNA: TGTGCCAGCGTCCAGGGGAGCCCCCCCTACGAGCAGTACTTC

size: few
D: .
J: TRBJ2-1
V: TRBV10-3
CDR3: CAISEGGFGLYNEQFF
DNA: TGTGCCATCAGTGAGGGGGGATTCGGTCTATACAATGAGCAGTTCTTC

size: few
D: .
J: TRBJ2-1
V: TRBV6-5
CDR3: CASRSPGLYNEQFF
DNA: TGTGCCAGCCGATCCCCAGGGCTGTACAATGAGCAGTTCTTC

size: few
D: TRBD1
J: TRBJ2-1
V: TRBV14
CDR3: CASSQRDTGTGSNEQFF
DNA: TGTGCCAGCAGCCAAAGGGATACCGGGACAGGGTCTAATGAGCAGTTCTTC

size: .
D: TRBD1
J: TRBJ1-5
V: TRBV2
CDR3: CASSDGQGDQPQHF
DNA: TGTGCCAGCAGTGACGGACAGGGCGACCAGCCCCAGCATTTT

size: .
D: .
J: TRBJ1-1
V: TRBV29-1
CDR3: CSVDVMTGRGAEAFF
DNA: TGCAGCGTTGATGTAATGACCGGGAGAGGCGCTGAAGCTTTCTTT

size: few
D: .
J: TRBJ2-5
V: TRBV25-1
CDR3: CASSEFSRRQYQETQYF
DNA: TGTGCCAGCAGTGAATTCAGTCGCAGACAGTACCAAGAGACCCAGTACTTC

size: few
D: .
J: TRBJ1-2
V: TRBV20-1
CDR3: CSARLQTSATF
DNA: TGCAGTGCTAGACTACAAACTTCGGCGACCTTC

size: .
D: .
J: TRBJ2-4
V: TRBV5-1
CDR3: CASSGTLAKNIQYF
DNA: TGCGCCAGCAGCGGAACCCTAGCCAAAAACATTCAGTACTTC

size: many
D: .
J: TRBJ2-3
V: TRBV4-3
CDR3: CASSPWRGSPDTQYF
DNA: TGCGCCAGCAGCCCGTGGAGGGGGAGTCCAGATACGCAGTATTTT